A single sample is the source of the 21 T cell receptor beta chains below, sequenced in a study of T cell repertoires in cytomegalovirus infection. TCRdb analysed the reads with MiXCR anew, one entry per CDR3 protein. This sample yields fewer than 1,000,000 distinct CDR3 sequences, of which roughly 30% are seen a single time; about an eighth belongs to the top ten. No antigen has been assigned to these receptors. Sequences were derived from cultured CD8+ T cells from PBMCs, sampled from culture after CMV antigen stimulation. The source is a human donor in good health (CMV status not recorded). Some clones in this sample may be carry-over from other donors' samples.

This clonotype was detected many times. This chain connects TRBV7-2 to TRBJ1-4; D is ambiguous. The germline gives CDR1 SGHTA, CDR2 FQGNSA. This CDR3 is built from 13 residues. V lost 2 bases to trimming and J lost 5 bases, with 6 bases between them. Here the CDR3 DNA reads TGTGCCAGCAGCTTATATTTCAATGAAAAACTGTTTTTT. Translating it yields CASSLYFNEKLFF. The full variable domain, completed using reference TRBV7-2 and TRBJ1-4, is GAGVSQSPSNKVTEKGKDVELRCDPISGHTALYWYRQSLGQGLEFLIYFQGNSAPDKSGLPSDRFSAERTGGSVSTLTIQRTQQEDSAVYLCASSLYFNEKLFFGSGTQLSVL.

The rearrangement links TRBV6-2 or TRBV6-3 to TRBJ2-7; 9 nucleotides align to TRBD2. With V trimmed by 6 bases and J by 3 bases, 9 bases remained unmatched. The CDR3 consists of 15 residues. The germline CDR1 and CDR2 sequences are MNHEY and SVGEGT. CDR3 nucleotides: TGTGCCAGCAGCCCTGCCCTAGCGGGGATCTACGAGCAGTACGTC. Protein product: CASSPALAGIYEQYV.

In its sample, this clonotype was seen a few times. V usage is TRBV7-9 and J usage is TRBJ2-3; 12 nucleotides agree with TRBD1. Germline CDR1 SEHNR, CDR2 FQNEAQ (reference sequence). The CDR3 is 15 residues long. J lost 3 bases, V lost 4 bases, and 2 bases had no gene match. The CDR3 loop is CASSWDRGLTDTQYF. In DNA, the CDR3 is TGTGCCAGCAGCTGGGACAGGGGGCTTACAGATACGCAGTATTTT.

The chain has TRBV5-1 and TRBJ2-7; possible D gene TRBD1, 6 bases. With 2 bases removed from V and 6 bases from J, the gap between germline ends came to 9 bases. CDR3 length: 12 residues. Germline V gives CDR1 SGHRS, CDR2 YFSETQ. CDR3 bases: TGCGCCAGCAGCTTTAAGGGGGTCGAGCAGTACTTC. This translates into CASSFKGVEQYF.

The chain has TRBV12-3 or TRBV12-4 and TRBJ1-3; D remains ambiguous. The CDR3 loop spans 14 amino acids. Between the trimmed V and J ends, which lost 7 bases and 0 bases, there was a span of 10 bases. CDR3 sequence (DNA): TGTGCCAGCACCTCTTTTAGCTCTGGAAACACCATATATTTT. It specifies CASTSFSSGNTIYF.

The V and J genes are TRBV14 and TRBJ2-7; maybe TRBD1 (6 bases). V was shortened by 1 base and J by 0 bases, with 13 bases between the two germline ends. In germline, CDR1 is SGHDN, CDR2 FVKESK. This CDR3 spans 16 amino acids. This CDR3 is CASSQGGTFVSYEQYF. CDR3 DNA sequence: TGTGCCAGCAGCCAAGGGGGGACATTTGTCTCCTACGAGCAGTACTTC.

There are a few counts of this clonotype. This sequence joins TRBV18 and TRBJ2-3; no definite D call. CDR3 length equals 13 residues. Deletions cut 0 bases from V and 4 bases from J, with 5 bases between. Germline CDR1 and CDR2: KGHSH and LQKENI. The CDR3 coding sequence is TGTGCCAGCTCACCACCGAGCGCAGATACGCAGTATTTT. Amino acids: CASSPPSADTQYF.

The chain's CDR3 is CASTPFPGQTFYEQYF. In nucleotides, the CDR3 is TGTGCCAGCACGCCTTTTCCGGGACAGACGTTCTACGAGCAGTACTTC. The chain employs TRBV5-6 and TRBJ2-7, with TRBD1 matching 7 bases. Germline V CDR1 and CDR2: SGHDT, YYEEEE. Trimming cost V 6 bases and J 3 bases; bases outside gene matches: 15. The CDR3 extends over 16 amino acids.

The chain carries TRBV9 and TRBJ2-1; 10 positions match TRBD2. CDR1 is SGDLS, CDR2 YYNGEE, per germline. There are 16 residues in the CDR3. With 0 bases clipped from V and 4 bases from J, the junction kept 4 bases outside the gene matches. The CDR3 region is CASSVVTSGEYNEQFF. In DNA, the CDR3 is TGTGCCAGCAGCGTAGTAACTAGCGGGGAGTACAATGAGCAGTTCTTC.

For this clonotype: A single base separates this from a much larger clone, so it may be a read error. The chain has TRBV2 and TRBJ1-2, with D hard to call. The CDR3 runs to 11 residues. V was shortened by 7 bases and J by 2 bases, with 5 bases between the two germline ends. Germline V gene sequence: CDR1 SNHLY, CDR2 FYNNEI. CDR3 sequence reads: CASKNNYGYTF. The CDR3 DNA sequence: TGTGCCAGCAAGAACAACTATGGCTACACCTTC.

This chain joins TRBV15 and TRBJ2-5; unclear D gene. V was clipped by 0 bases and J by 1 base, with 12 bases between them. The CDR3 is 16 residues long. CDR1 and CDR2 (germline): LNHNV, YYDKDF (reference sequence). CDR3 residues: CATSRETHSTQETQYF. CDR3 bases: TGTGCCACCAGCAGAGAGACTCATTCCACCCAAGAGACCCAGTACTTC.

The sample holds a few counts of this clonotype. The chain recombines TRBV24-1 with TRBJ2-1, with D possibly being TRBD2 (6 bases). Looked up from germline, CDR1 is KGHDR and CDR2 is SFDVKD. This CDR3 has 17 amino acids. V was trimmed by 4 bases and J by 6 bases, leaving 21 bases between them. DNA of the CDR3: TGTGCCACCAGTGACACGCGGGACTCCTCAGGCCTCAATGAGCAGTTCTTC. Translating gives CATSDTRDSSGLNEQFF.

This chain uses TRBV6-1 with TRBJ2-5; the D is unclear. This CDR3 is built from 12 residues. V lost 11 bases to trimming and J lost 1 base, with 11 bases between them. Germline lookup yields CDR1 MNHNS and CDR2 SASEGT. The CDR3 DNA is TGTGCCGCGAAGGGCACCCAAGAGACCCAGTACTTC. Translation: CAAKGTQETQYF.

The rearrangement links TRBV9 to TRBJ2-3, with 12 bases aligning to TRBD2. Germline assignment: CDR1 SGDLS and CDR2 YYNGEE. The CDR3 length is 16 residues. J lost 8 bases, V lost 4 bases, and 11 bases had no gene match. DNA of the CDR3: TGTGCCAGCAGCCCGCTGCTAGCGGGGGGGATTGGTACGCAGTATTTT. It specifies CASSPLLAGGIGTQYF.

The CDR3 bases are TGCAGTGCTAGAGGGGTGGAAAACTATGGCTACACCTTC. It encodes CSARGVENYGYTF. This chain uses TRBV20-1 with TRBJ1-2; no firm D call. The CDR3 spans 13 residues. The V gene's germline CDR1 is DFQATT and CDR2 SNEGSKA (reference sequence). Trimming removed 1 base at V and 2 bases at J, with 8 bases between.

This clonotype was recorded at least ten times. The V call is TRBV7-4, the J call TRBJ2-7; D uncertain. There are 11 residues in the CDR3. V gave up 1 base and J gave up 4 bases, with 2 bases separating them. Germline V gives CDR1 SGHVT, CDR2 SQSDAQ. The CDR3 coding sequence is TGTGCCAGCAGCTTAGTATACGAGCAGTACGTC. Translated: CASSLVYEQYV.

This clonotype showed up just a few times. The genes are TRBV2 and TRBJ2-2, with 7 bases aligning to TRBD1. V shed 0 bases and J 1 base; nucleotides not matched to a gene: 5. The V gene's germline CDR1 is SNHLY and CDR2 FYNNEI. The CDR3 is 17 residues long. This chain's CDR3 is CASSEAWGTVNTGELFF. CDR3 DNA sequence: TGTGCCAGCAGTGAAGCGTGGGGGACAGTGAACACCGGGGAGCTGTTTTTT. Combining the CDR3 with reference TRBV2 and TRBJ2-2 gives the whole variable domain EPEVTQTPSHQVTQMGQEVILRCVPISNHLYFYWYRQILGQKVEFLVSFYNNEISEKSEIFDDQFSVERPDGSNFTLKIRSTKLEDSAMYFCASSEAWGTVNTGELFFGEGSRLTVL.

This clonotype was observed a few times. The genes are TRBV7-3 and TRBJ1-1; 8 bases are a match to TRBD1. The CDR3 extends over 15 amino acids. CDR1 is SGHTA, CDR2 FQGTGA, per germline. V dropped 5 bases and J dropped 3; count of bases not matched to a gene: 8. The CDR3 DNA sequence: TGTGCCAGCAGCAAAATCAGGGGGCCGGACACTGAAGCTTTCTTT. Its translation: CASSKIRGPDTEAFF.

This chain connects TRBV23-1 to TRBJ1-4; a weak D match, TRBD1 (5 bases). TRBV23-1 is an ORF, and what it does is uncertain. V was clipped by 2 bases and J by 10 bases, with 17 bases between them. This CDR3 has 15 amino acids. The DNA of the CDR3 is TGCGCCAGCAGTCAACACCAGGGAGAGACGGGAAAACTGTTTTTT. Residues: CASSQHQGETGKLFF.

The rearrangement uses TRBV7-9 and TRBJ1-2, with 7 bases matching TRBD1. The CDR3 has 15 amino acids. Looked up from germline, CDR1 is SEHNR and CDR2 is FQNEAQ (reference sequence). V was clipped by 1 base and J by 7 bases; unmatched bases: 9. CDR3 coding DNA: TGTGCCAGCAGCTTAGATCCGACAGGGACTGGTGGCTACACCTTC. It specifies CASSLDPTGTGGYTF. The variable domain in full, with the rest retrieved from reference TRBV7-9 and TRBJ1-2, is DTGVSQNPRHKITKRGQNVTFRCDPISEHNRLYWYRQTLGQGPEFLTYFQNEAQLEKSRLLSDRFSAERPKGSFSTLEIQRTEQGDSAMYLCASSLDPTGTGGYTFGSGTRLTVV.

This clonotype was seen a handful of times. The chain couples TRBV12-3 or TRBV12-4 to TRBJ2-3; D is possibly TRBD2 (5 bases). The V gene lost 3 bases and the J gene lost 0 bases, with 10 bases spanning the gap. CDR3 length equals 15 residues. The CDR3 protein is CASSLWERSTDTQYF. The CDR3 DNA reads as TGTGCCAGCAGTTTGTGGGAGAGGAGCACAGATACGCAGTATTTT.